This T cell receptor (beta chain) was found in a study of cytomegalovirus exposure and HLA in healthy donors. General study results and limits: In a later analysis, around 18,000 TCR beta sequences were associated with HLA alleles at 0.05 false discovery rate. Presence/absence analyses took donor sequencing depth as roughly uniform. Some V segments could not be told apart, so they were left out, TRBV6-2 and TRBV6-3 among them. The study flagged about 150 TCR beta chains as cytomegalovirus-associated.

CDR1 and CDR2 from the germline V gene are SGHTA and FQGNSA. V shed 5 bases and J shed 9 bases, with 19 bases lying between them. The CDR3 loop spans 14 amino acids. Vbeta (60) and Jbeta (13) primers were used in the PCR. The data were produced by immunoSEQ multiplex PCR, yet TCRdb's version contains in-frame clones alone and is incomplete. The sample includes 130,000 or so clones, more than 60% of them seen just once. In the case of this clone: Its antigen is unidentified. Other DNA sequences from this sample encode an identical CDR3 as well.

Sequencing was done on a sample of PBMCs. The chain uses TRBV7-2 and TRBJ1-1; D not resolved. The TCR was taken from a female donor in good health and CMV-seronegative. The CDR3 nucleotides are TGTGCCAGCAGCAGCGATGCACTCGATTATAAAGCTTTCTTT. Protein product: CASSSDALDYKAFF.